This T cell receptor beta chain appears in the sequencing data of a study of blood T cells in healthy people across ages. General observations from the study: Naive T cell percentage showed a strong correlation with TCR beta diversity.

Trimming removed 2 bases from V and 15 bases from J; junction bases left unmatched: 22. Germline V CDR1 and CDR2: MNHEY, SVGAGI. This CDR3 region has 17 residues. A second roughly 6 to 11 cycle PCR used barcoded and J-beta primers. TCRdb reanalysed the 5' RACE reads using MiXCR and keeps one entry per CDR3 protein. The repertoire holds approximately 960,000 distinct CDR3 sequences, with 25% to 30% as singletons. In terms of origin and age, donors were healthy Caucasian individuals from Russia aged 6 to 90. Every participating donor contributed roughly 10 milliliters of peripheral blood through a draw. With respect to this clonotype: Antigen: not known.

The data also belong to a second study, concerning T cells of mothers and their children. Per that study: The second PCR's M1S primer added sample barcodes and 2-4 random nucleotides.

The chain has TRBV6-5 and TRBJ2-4, with 7 bases lining up with TRBD2. This clonotype was obtained from a woman in her thirties or forties in good health. Material: blood. The CDR3 DNA reads as TGTGCCAGCAGTTACGGTCCTGGGGCTAGCGGATCCTACGAGCGGTACTTC. Its protein is CASSYGPGASGSYERYF.